The T cell receptor beta chain described here comes from a study of blood T cell repertoires in COVID-19. Study overall: Sites in the United States, Italy and Spain provided acute and convalescent COVID-19 samples. T cells, B-cell-depleted T cells, or PBMCs supplied cDNA or gDNA.

The length of the CDR3 is 15 residues. Germline CDR1 and CDR2: SEHNR and FQNEAQ (reference sequence). Trimming at V came to 5 bases and at J to 2 bases, leaving 6 bases not matched to a gene. The authors' processing: Estimation of nucleated cell counts relied on the amplification of reference gene primers. Sequencing was performed with immunoSEQ multiplex PCR; in TCRdb, only in-frame clones are kept and a portion is missing. D and trimming were read from the DNA, whereas the V and J calls and clone size are those reported in that table. The sample lists about 51,000 clones; about nine tenths were seen once.

This TCR came from a man aged 45-65 years with active COVID-19. The sequencing sample was made of peripheral blood. This chain uses TRBV7-9 with TRBJ2-3, with TRBD2 matching 8 bases. CDR3 sequence: CASSLRGGFTDTQYF. The DNA of the CDR3 is TGTGCCAGCAGCCTACGGGGGGGCTTCACAGATACGCAGTATTTT.